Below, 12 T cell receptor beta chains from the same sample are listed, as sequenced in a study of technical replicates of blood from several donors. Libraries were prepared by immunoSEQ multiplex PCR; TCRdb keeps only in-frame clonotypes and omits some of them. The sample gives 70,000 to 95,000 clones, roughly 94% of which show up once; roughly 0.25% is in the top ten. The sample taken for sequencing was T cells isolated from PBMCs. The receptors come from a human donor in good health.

CDR3 DNA: TGCGCCAGCAGCCAAGTCAGGGTTGGCAATCAGCCCCAGCATTTT. Its translation is CASSQVRVGNQPQHF. This chain joins TRBV4-1 and TRBJ1-5; a weak D match, TRBD1 (5 bases). The V gene's germline CDR1 is MGHRA and CDR2 YSYEKL. The V end was cut by 1 base, the J end by 2 bases, with 9 bases between. This CDR3 is built from 15 residues.

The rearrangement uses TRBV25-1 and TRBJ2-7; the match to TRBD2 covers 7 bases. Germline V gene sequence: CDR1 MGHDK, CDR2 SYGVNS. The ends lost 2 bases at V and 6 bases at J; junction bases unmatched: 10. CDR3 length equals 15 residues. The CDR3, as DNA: TGTGCCAGCAGTGAAAGGAGGGAGGGAGCTCTCGAGCAGTACTTC. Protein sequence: CASSERREGALEQYF.

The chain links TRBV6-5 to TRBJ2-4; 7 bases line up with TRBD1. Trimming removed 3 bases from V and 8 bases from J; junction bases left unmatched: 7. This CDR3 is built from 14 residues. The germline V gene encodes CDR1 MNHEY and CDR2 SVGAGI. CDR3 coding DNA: TGTGCCAGCAGTTATGACAGGGATAGGGACATTCAGTACTTC. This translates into CASSYDRDRDIQYF.

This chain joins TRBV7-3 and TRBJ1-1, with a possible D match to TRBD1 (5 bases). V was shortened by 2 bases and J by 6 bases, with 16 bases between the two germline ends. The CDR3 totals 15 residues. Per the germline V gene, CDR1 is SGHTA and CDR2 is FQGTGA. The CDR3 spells CASSLYRLRRAEAFF. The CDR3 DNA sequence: TGTGCCAGCAGCTTATACAGGTTAAGAAGGGCTGAAGCTTTCTTT.

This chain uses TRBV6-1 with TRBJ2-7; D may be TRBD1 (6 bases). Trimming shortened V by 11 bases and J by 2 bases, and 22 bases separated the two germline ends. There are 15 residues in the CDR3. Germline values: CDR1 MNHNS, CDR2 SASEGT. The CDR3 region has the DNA TGTGCCGTAACGGATAGGGGGAGTGGGGCCTACGAGCAGTACTTC. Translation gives CAVTDRGSGAYEQYF.

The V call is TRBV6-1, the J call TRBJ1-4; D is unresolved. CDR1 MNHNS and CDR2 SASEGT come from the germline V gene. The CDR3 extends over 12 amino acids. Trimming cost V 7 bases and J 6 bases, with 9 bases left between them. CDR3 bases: TGTGCCAGCACCTACCGGGATGAAAAACTGTTTTTT. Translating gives CASTYRDEKLFF.

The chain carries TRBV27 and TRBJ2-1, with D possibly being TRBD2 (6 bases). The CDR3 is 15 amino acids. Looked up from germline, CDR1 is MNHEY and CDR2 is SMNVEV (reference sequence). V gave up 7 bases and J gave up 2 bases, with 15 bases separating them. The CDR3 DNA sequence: TGTGCCAGCACCGGAGGGGTAAAACCCTACAATGAGCAGTTCTTC. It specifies CASTGGVKPYNEQFF.

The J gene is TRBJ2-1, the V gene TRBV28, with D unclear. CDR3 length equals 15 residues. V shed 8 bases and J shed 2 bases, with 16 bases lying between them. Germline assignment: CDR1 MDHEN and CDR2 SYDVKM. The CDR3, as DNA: TGTGCCAGCTTTGGCGCGGCCCTCCCCTACAATGAGCAGTTCTTC. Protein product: CASFGAALPYNEQFF. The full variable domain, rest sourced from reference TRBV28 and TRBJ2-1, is DVKVTQSSRYLVKRTGEKVFLECVQDMDHENMFWYRQDPGLGLRLIYFSYDVKMKEKGDIPEGYSVSREKKERFSLILESASTNQTSMYLCASFGAALPYNEQFFGPGTRLTVL.

This CDR3 reads CSAQSGGPLHGGYTF. In nucleotides, the CDR3 is TGCAGCGCACAATCGGGTGGTCCGCTCCACGGTGGCTACACCTTC. The J gene is TRBJ1-2, the V gene TRBV29-1; no firm D call. The CDR3 spans 15 residues. CDR1 and CDR2 (germline): SQVTM, ANQGSEA. V lost 7 bases and J lost 7, with 25 bases in between.

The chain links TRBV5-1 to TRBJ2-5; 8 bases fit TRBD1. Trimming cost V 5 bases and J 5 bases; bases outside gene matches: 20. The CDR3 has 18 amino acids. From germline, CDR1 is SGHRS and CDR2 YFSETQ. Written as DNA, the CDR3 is TGCGCCAGCAGTCTTTTTTCCCCCCTGGACAGGGATGAGGAGACCCAGTACTTC. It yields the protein CASSLFSPLDRDEETQYF.

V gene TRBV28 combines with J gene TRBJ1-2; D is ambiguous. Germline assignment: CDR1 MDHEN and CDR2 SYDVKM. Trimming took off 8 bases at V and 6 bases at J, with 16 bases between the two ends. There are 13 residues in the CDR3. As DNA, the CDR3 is TGTGCCAGCTCCCCCATCCCGGGGAATGGCTACACCTTC. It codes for CASSPIPGNGYTF.

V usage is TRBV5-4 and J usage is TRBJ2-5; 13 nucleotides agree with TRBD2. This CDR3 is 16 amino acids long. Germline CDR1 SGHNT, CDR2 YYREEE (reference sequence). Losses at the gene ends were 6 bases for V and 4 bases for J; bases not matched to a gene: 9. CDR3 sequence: CASTVLAGGPGETQYF. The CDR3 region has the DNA TGTGCCAGCACCGTACTAGCGGGAGGGCCGGGAGAGACCCAGTACTTC.